This passage covers 9 T cell receptor beta chains from one sample sequenced in a study of shared clonotypes between healthy human individuals. Data came from immunoSEQ multiplex PCR; TCRdb stores just in-frame clones and leaves some out. The sample lists around 2.3 million clones; 95% were seen once. Sequenced input: naive CD4+ T cells sorted from blood. Stated subset: CD45RA+ positively selected. The receptors derive from a man aged 18 to 29 in good health.

The CDR3 DNA reads TGTGCCTGGACGCGGGACATACGGGGCCCAGATACGCAGTATTTT. It translates to CAWTRDIRGPDTQYF. This chain connects TRBV30 to TRBJ2-3; D possibly matches TRBD1 or TRBD2 (6 bases each). Germline V CDR1 and CDR2: GTSNPN, SVGIG (reference sequence). The CDR3 runs to 15 residues. V lost 4 bases and J lost 4, with 18 bases in between.

This clone was recorded only once. The chain employs TRBV5-1 and TRBJ2-5; D gene unclear. Deletions cut 4 bases from V and 5 bases from J, with 9 bases between. CDR1 SGHRS and CDR2 YFSETQ come from the germline V gene. The CDR3 loop spans 12 amino acids. CDR3 nucleotides: TGCGCCAGCAGCACGAATCGGGAGACCCAGTACTTC. It is translated as CASSTNRETQYF.

J is TRBJ2-1 and V is TRBV27; no clear D gene. CDR1 is MNHEY and CDR2 is SMNVEV in the germline V gene (reference sequence). V lost 2 bases to trimming and J lost 0 bases, with 11 bases between them. The CDR3 loop spans 16 amino acids. CDR3 protein: CASSLGGGRSYNEQFF. CDR3 nucleotides: TGTGCCAGCAGTTTAGGTGGCGGCCGCTCCTACAATGAGCAGTTCTTC.

This chain uses TRBV7-2 with TRBJ2-3; perhaps TRBD2 as D (5 bases). The CDR3 sequence is 15 residues long. Per germline, CDR1 SGHTA and CDR2 FQGNSA. Trimming took off 1 base at V and 4 bases at J, with 12 bases between the two ends. The CDR3, as DNA: TGTGCCAGCAGCTTAGAATTTTCTAGCCCAGATACGCAGTATTTT. Encoded protein: CASSLEFSSPDTQYF. Full variable domain (outside the CDR3, taken from reference TRBV7-2 and TRBJ2-3): GAGVSQSPSNKVTEKGKDVELRCDPISGHTALYWYRQSLGQGLEFLIYFQGNSAPDKSGLPSDRFSAERTGGSVSTLTIQRTQQEDSAVYLCASSLEFSSPDTQYFGPGTRLTVL.

The chain links TRBV6-6 to TRBJ2-3; D remains ambiguous. The length of the CDR3 is 13 residues. The V end lost 1 base, the J end lost 4 bases, and 6 bases lay between the germline ends. Per the germline V gene, CDR1 is MNHNY and CDR2 is SVGAGI (reference sequence). The CDR3, as DNA: TGTGCCAGCAGTTACTTTCCGTCAGATACGCAGTATTTT. Encoded protein: CASSYFPSDTQYF.

This clone was seen a single time. The chain is built from TRBV18 and TRBJ1-2, with TRBD1 identical over 9 bases. Germline V gene lookup returns CDR1 KGHSH and CDR2 LQKENI. This CDR3 contains 14 residues. J lost 6 bases, V lost 6 bases, and 8 bases had no gene match. This CDR3 reads CASSYGTGTHGYTF. The CDR3 nucleotides are TGTGCCAGCTCGTACGGGACAGGGACTCATGGCTACACCTTC. Variable domain in full (rest from reference TRBV18 and TRBJ1-2): NAGVMQNPRHLVRRRGQEARLRCSPMKGHSHVYWYRQLPEEGLKFMVYLQKENIIDESGMPKERFSAEFPKEGPSILRIQQVVRGDSAAYFCASSYGTGTHGYTFGSGTRLTVV.

The chain links TRBV4-3 to TRBJ2-7, with 10 bases aligning to TRBD1. The germline V gene encodes CDR1 LGHNA and CDR2 YSLEER. The CDR3 length is 16 residues. With 6 bases clipped from V and 4 bases from J, the junction kept 12 bases outside the gene matches. The CDR3 sequence: CASSLDRGRGSYEQYF. CDR3 bases: TGCGCCAGCAGTTTAGACAGGGGGCGAGGTTCTTACGAGCAGTACTTC.

V usage is TRBV29-1 and J usage is TRBJ2-7, with 7 bases fitting TRBD2. CDR1 SQVTM and CDR2 ANQGSEA come from the germline V gene. V lost 6 bases to trimming and J lost 5 bases; unmatched junction nucleotides: 13. CDR3 size: 14 residues. The CDR3 loop is CSVSPGTTGNEQYF. In DNA form, the CDR3 reads TGCAGCGTGAGCCCCGGGACTACCGGGAACGAGCAGTACTTC.

With regard to this clone: The identical CDR3 is also encoded by other nucleotide sequences in the sample. The chain carries TRBV27 and TRBJ1-2; D gene unclear. The CDR3 consists of 13 residues. CDR1 and CDR2 from the germline V gene are MNHEY and SMNVEV (reference sequence). The germline V and J ends were trimmed by 3 bases and 3 bases, with 8 bases remaining between them. The CDR3, as DNA: TGTGCCAGCAGTTTGGCTGGGGACTATGGCTACACCTTC. Translation: CASSLAGDYGYTF.